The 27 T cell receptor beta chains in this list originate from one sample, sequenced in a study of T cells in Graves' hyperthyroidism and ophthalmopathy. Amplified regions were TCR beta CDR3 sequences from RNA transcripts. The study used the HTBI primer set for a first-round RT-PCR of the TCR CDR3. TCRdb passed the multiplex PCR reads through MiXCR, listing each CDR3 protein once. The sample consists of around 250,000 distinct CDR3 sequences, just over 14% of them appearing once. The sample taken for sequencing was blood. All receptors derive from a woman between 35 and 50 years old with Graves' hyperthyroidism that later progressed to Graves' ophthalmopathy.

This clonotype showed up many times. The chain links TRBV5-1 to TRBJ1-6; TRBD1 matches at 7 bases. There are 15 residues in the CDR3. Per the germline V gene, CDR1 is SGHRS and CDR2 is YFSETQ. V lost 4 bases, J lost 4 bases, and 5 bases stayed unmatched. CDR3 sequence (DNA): TGCGCCAGCAGCATCAGGACAGGATATAATTCACCCCTCCACTTT. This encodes CASSIRTGYNSPLHF.

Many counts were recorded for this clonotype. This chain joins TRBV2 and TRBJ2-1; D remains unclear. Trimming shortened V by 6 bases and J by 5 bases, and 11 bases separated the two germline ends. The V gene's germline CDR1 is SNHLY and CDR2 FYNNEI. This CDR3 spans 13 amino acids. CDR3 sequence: CASRYRANNEQFF. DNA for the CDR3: TGTGCCAGCAGATACCGGGCAAACAATGAGCAGTTCTTC. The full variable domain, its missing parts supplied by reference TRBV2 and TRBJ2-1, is EPEVTQTPSHQVTQMGQEVILRCVPISNHLYFYWYRQILGQKVEFLVSFYNNEISEKSEIFDDQFSVERPDGSNFTLKIRSTKLEDSAMYFCASRYRANNEQFFGPGTRLTVL.

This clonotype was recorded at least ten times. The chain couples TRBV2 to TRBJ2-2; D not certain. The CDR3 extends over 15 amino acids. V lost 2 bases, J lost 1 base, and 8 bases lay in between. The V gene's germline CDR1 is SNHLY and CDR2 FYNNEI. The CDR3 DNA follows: TGTGCCAGCAGTGAAACCCGAAAGAACACCGGGGAGCTGTTTTTT. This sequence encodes CASSETRKNTGELFF.

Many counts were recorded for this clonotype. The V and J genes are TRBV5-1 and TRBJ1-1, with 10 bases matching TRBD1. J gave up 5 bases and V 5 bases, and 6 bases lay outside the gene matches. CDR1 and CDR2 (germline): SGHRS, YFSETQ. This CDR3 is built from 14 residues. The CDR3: CASSPGQGDTEAFF. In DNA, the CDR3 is TGCGCCAGCAGTCCCGGACAGGGGGATACTGAAGCTTTCTTT.

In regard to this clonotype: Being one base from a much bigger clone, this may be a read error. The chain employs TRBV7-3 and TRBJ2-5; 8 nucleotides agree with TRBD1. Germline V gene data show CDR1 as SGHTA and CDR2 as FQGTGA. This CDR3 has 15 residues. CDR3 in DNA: TGTGCCAGCAGCTTGGGAGGACAGGGTCGAGAGGCCCAGTACTTC. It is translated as CASSLGGQGREAQYF.

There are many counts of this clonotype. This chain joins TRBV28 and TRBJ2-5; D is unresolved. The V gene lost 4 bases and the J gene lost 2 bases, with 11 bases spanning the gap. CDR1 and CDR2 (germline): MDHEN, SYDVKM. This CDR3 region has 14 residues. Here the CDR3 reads CASSSRLSQETQYF. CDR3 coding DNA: TGTGCCAGCAGTTCTCGTCTGTCACAAGAGACCCAGTACTTC.

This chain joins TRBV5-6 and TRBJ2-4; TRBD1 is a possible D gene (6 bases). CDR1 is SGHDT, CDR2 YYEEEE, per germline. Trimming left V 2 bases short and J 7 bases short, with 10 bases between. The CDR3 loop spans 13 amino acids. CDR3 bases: TGTGCCAGCAGCTTTTCAGGGGTCAACATTCAGTACTTC. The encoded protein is CASSFSGVNIQYF.

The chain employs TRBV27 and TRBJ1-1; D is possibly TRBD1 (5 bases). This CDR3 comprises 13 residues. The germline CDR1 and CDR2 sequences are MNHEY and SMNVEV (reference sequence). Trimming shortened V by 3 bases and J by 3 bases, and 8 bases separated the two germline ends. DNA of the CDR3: TGTGCCAGCAGTTTGGGGCAGGACACTGAAGCTTTCTTT. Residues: CASSLGQDTEAFF.

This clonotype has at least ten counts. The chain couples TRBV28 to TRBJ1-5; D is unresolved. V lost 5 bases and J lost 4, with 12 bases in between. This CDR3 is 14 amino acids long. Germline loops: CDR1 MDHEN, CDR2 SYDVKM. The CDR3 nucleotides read TGTGCCAGCAGTCGGGGTTCCCGAAATCAGCCCCAGCATTTT. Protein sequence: CASSRGSRNQPQHF.

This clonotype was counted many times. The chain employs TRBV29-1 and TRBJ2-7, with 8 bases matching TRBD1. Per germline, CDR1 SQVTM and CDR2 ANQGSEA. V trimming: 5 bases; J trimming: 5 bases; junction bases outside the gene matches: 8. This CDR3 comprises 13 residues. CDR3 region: CSVSGQGGDEQYF. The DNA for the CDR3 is TGCAGCGTTTCAGGACAGGGTGGCGACGAGCAGTACTTC.

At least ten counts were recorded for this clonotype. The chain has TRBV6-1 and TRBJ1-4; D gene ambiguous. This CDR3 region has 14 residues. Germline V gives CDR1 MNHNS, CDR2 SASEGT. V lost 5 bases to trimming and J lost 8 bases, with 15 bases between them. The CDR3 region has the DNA TGTGCCAGCAGTTACGGGCCGCTTAAGGAAAAACTGTTTTTT. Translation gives CASSYGPLKEKLFF.

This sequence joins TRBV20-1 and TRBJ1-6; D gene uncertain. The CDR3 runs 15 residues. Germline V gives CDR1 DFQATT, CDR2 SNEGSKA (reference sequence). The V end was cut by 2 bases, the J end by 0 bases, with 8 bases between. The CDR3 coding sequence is TGCAGTGCTAGAATGCACAGCTCCTATAATTCACCCCTCCACTTT. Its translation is CSARMHSSYNSPLHF.

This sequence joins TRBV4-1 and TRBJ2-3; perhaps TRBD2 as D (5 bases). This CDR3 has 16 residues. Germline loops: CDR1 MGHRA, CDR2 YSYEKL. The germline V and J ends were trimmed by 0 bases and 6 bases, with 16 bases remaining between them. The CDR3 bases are TGCGCCAGCAGCCAAGATCCCTGGCTAGCAGCCGATACGCAGTATTTT. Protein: CASSQDPWLAADTQYF.

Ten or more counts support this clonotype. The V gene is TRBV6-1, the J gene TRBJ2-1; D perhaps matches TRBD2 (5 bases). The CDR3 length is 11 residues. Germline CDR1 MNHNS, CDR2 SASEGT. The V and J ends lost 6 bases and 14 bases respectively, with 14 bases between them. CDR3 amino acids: CASRRVYREFF. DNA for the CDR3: TGTGCCAGCAGGCGGGTCTATCGAGAGTTCTTC.

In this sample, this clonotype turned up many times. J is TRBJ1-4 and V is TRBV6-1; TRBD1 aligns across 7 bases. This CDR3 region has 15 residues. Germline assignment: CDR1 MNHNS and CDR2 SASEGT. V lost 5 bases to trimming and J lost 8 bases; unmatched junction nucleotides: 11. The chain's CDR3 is CASSTTTGSGEKLFF. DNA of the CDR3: TGTGCCAGCAGTACGACGACAGGGTCAGGGGAAAAACTGTTTTTT.

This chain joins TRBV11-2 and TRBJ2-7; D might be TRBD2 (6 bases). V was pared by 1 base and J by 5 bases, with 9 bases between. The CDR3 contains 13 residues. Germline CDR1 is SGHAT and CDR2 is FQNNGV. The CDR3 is CASSLGWTNEQYF. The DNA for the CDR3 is TGTGCCAGCAGCTTAGGGTGGACTAACGAGCAGTACTTC.

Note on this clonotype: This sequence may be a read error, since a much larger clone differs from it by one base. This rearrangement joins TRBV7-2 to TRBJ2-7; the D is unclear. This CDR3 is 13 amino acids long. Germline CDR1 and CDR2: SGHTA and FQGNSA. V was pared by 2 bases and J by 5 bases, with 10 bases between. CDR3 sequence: CASSLLRPHEQYF. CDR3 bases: TGTGCCAGCAGCTTACTTCGGCCCCACGAGCAGTACTTC.

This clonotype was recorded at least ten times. CDR3 loop: CASRARHLNTEAFF. As DNA, the CDR3 is TGTGCCAGCAGAGCACGACATCTGAACACTGAAGCTTTCTTT. The chain joins TRBV2 to TRBJ1-1, with D unclear. Looked up from germline, CDR1 is SNHLY and CDR2 is FYNNEI. V was pared by 6 bases and J by 0 bases, with 11 bases between. The CDR3 runs 14 residues.

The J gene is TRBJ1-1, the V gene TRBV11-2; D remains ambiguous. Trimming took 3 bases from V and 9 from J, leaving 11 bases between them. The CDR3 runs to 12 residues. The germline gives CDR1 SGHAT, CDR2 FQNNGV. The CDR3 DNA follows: TGTGCCAGCAGCTTGGAGCGCTATAAAGCTTTCTTT. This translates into CASSLERYKAFF.

The CDR3 nucleotides are TGTGCCAGCAGCGATGACAGATACCAAGAGACCCAGTACTTC. It translates to CASSDDRYQETQYF. The chain uses TRBV2 and TRBJ2-5, with a weak D call TRBD1 (5 bases). The germline gives CDR1 SNHLY, CDR2 FYNNEI. Trimming took 6 bases from V and 0 from J, leaving 11 bases between them. The CDR3 sequence is 14 residues long.

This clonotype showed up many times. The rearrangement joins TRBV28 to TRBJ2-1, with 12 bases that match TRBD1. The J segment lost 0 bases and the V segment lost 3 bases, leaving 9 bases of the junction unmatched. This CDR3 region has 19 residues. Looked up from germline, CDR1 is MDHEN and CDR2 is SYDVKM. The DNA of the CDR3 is TGTGCCAGCAGTTTTACCGGGACAGGGGGCCTGAGCTCCTACAATGAGCAGTTCTTC. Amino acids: CASSFTGTGGLSSYNEQFF.

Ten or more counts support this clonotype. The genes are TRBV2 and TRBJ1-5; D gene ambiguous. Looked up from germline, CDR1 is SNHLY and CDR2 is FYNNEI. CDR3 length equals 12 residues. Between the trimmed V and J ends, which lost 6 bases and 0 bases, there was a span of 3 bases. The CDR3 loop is CASRTSNQPQHF. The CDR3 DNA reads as TGTGCCAGCAGGACTAGCAATCAGCCCCAGCATTTT. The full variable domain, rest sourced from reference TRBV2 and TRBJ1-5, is EPEVTQTPSHQVTQMGQEVILRCVPISNHLYFYWYRQILGQKVEFLVSFYNNEISEKSEIFDDQFSVERPDGSNFTLKIRSTKLEDSAMYFCASRTSNQPQHFGDGTRLSIL.

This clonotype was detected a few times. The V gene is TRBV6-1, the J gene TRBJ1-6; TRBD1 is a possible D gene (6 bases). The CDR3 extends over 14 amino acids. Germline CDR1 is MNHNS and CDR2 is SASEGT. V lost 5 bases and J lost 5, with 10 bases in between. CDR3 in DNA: TGTGCCAGCAGTAGGGACAAACATAATTCACCCCTCCACTTT. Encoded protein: CASSRDKHNSPLHF.

CDR3 DNA sequence: TGTGCCAGCAGTCCCGAGGGGGCGGGCGGGGAGCTGTTTTTT. Amino acid sequence: CASSPEGAGGELFF. The chain recombines TRBV2 with TRBJ2-2, with TRBD1 matching over 7 bases. Germline values: CDR1 SNHLY, CDR2 FYNNEI. The ends lost 5 bases at V and 7 bases at J; junction bases unmatched: 7. The CDR3 covers 14 residues.

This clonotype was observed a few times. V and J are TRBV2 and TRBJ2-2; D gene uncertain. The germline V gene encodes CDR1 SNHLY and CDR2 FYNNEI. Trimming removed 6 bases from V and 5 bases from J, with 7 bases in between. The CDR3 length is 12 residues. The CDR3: CASRFTTGELFF. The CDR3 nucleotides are TGTGCCAGCAGATTCACGACCGGGGAGCTGTTTTTT.

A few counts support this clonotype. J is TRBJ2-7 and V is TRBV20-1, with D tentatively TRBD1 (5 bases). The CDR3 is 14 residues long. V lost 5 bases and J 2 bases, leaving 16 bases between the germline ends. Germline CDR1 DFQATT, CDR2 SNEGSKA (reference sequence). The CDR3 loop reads CSAAMRPGPYEQYF. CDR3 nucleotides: TGCAGTGCTGCTATGAGGCCAGGGCCCTACGAGCAGTACTTC.

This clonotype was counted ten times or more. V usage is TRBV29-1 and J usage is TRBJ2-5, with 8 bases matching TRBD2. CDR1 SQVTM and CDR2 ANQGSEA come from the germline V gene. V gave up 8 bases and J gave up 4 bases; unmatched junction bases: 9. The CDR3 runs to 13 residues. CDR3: CSSPGLAGETQYF. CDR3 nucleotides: TGCAGCTCCCCCGGGCTAGCGGGAGAGACCCAGTACTTC.